This T cell receptor (beta chain) was observed in a study of chemoradiotherapy in HPV16-positive cancers. Study as a whole: Candidate HPV-specific T-cell clones and common TCR motifs came from functional assays in two HPV16-positive patients. The study, taken as a whole, reports: Candidate HPV-specific clones and E7-related TCR motifs grew in tumor during treatment.

Repertoires were sampled repeatedly during chemoradiotherapy. The protocol was immunoSEQ multiplex PCR, while the TCRdb copy is restricted to in-frame clones and leaves out a portion. The table has approximately 9,500 clones, approximately 70% seen once. Comment on this clone: Its antigen is still unknown.

CDR3 length: 15 residues. Germline V gene data show CDR1 as SEHNR and CDR2 as FQNEAQ (reference sequence). Trimming pared 4 bases from V and 0 bases from J, leaving 12 bases between. This chain connects TRBV7-9 to TRBJ1-1; maybe TRBD1 (6 bases). The sample in question was tumor tissue, obtained from a patient who underwent chemoradiotherapy. This receptor was identified in a human donor with HPV-associated anogenital cancer. The CDR3 protein is CASSSGQHMNTEAFF. The CDR3 bases are TGTGCCAGCAGCTCAGGACAGCACATGAACACTGAAGCTTTCTTT.